Described below is a single T cell receptor (beta chain) sequence and its context. Germline V gene sequence: CDR1 SGHTA, CDR2 FQGNSA. The CDR3 sequence is 15 residues long. V was pared by 3 bases and J by 7 bases, with 17 bases between. The sample is drawn from a study of blood T cell repertoires in COVID-19. Study information: Donors in the United States, Italy and Spain gave samples during acute or convalescent COVID-19. Sample material is recorded as cDNA or gDNA derived from T cells, B-cell-depleted T cells, or PBMCs.

The study drew participants aged about 18 to 90 years from approximately 23 US areas. Clones were read by immunoSEQ multiplex PCR, and TCRdb kept only the in-frame ones, dropping some. This table has about 240,000 clones, 83% appearing once. Input material: PBMCs or T cells enriched from blood (not recorded which). The receptor comes from a middle-aged woman who had been exposed to COVID-19. This chain uses TRBV7-2 with TRBJ2-3; possibly TRBD2 for D (6 bases). CDR3 loop: CASSFAPGLVNTQYF. CDR3 coding DNA: TGTGCCAGCAGCTTCGCACCGGGACTCGTCAATACGCAGTATTTT.